The 13 T cell receptor beta chains below come from one sample, sequenced in a study of blood T cell repertoires in COVID-19. Profiling relied on immunoSEQ multiplex PCR, and the TCRdb table lists in-frame clones only, not all of them. Among 180,000 or so clones listed, about three quarters were seen once. The sample consisted of peripheral blood. All receptors come from a woman of 80 years or more with active or convalescent COVID-19.

The chain uses TRBV5-1 and TRBJ2-2; 7 positions agree with TRBD2. The CDR3 has 16 residues. From germline, CDR1 is SGHRS and CDR2 YFSETQ. The J segment lost 5 bases and the V segment lost 0 bases, leaving 7 bases of the junction unmatched. CDR3 protein: CASSLAVAGVTGELFF. CDR3 nucleotide sequence: TGCGCCAGCAGCTTGGCCGTGGCGGGGGTAACCGGGGAGCTGTTTTTT.

V usage is TRBV5-6 and J usage is TRBJ1-1, with D uncertain. CDR3 length equals 13 residues. The V end was cut by 5 bases, the J end by 7 bases, with 15 bases between. CDR1 is SGHDT and CDR2 is YYEEEE in the germline V gene. DNA for the CDR3: TGTGCCAGCAGTCAAGAGTTGAGCCTTGAAGCTTTCTTT. This codes for CASSQELSLEAFF.

The chain uses TRBV2 and TRBJ2-5; 11 bases align to TRBD1. The V gene end was trimmed by 4 bases and the J gene end by 9 bases; junction bases not matched to a gene: 4. There are 13 residues in the CDR3. Germline CDR1 reads SNHLY; CDR2 reads FYNNEI. The CDR3 is CASSGTGGEAQYF. CDR3 nucleotide sequence: TGTGCCAGCAGTGGGACAGGGGGCGAAGCCCAGTACTTC.

Concerning this clone: The germline gene is not matched at one end of the junction; a read error may be the cause. The chain joins TRBV7-9 to TRBJ1-2; D perhaps matches TRBD1 (6 bases). Per the germline V gene, CDR1 is SEHNR and CDR2 is FQNEAQ (reference sequence). This CDR3 region has 15 residues. CDR3 sequence: CASSLAGGQLYGYTF. DNA of the CDR3: TGTGCCAGCAGCCTAGCCGGGGGGCAGCTCTATGGCTACACCTTC.

In its sample, this clone was seen a few times. The chain links TRBV4-1 to TRBJ2-1; the D gene is possibly TRBD2 (6 bases). This CDR3 is built from 16 residues. Per the germline V gene, CDR1 is MGHRA and CDR2 is YSYEKL. The germline V and J ends were trimmed by 5 bases and 7 bases, with 21 bases remaining between them. Here the CDR3 reads CASSKMGGESRNEQFF. The DNA for the CDR3 is TGCGCCAGCAGCAAGATGGGGGGAGAGTCTAGGAATGAGCAGTTCTTC.

The CDR3 spells CASSLRMSGTDTQYF. In nucleotides, the CDR3 is TGTGCCAGCAGTTTAAGAATGAGCGGCACAGATACGCAGTATTTT. The chain is built from TRBV27 and TRBJ2-3, with D unclear. The V end lost 2 bases, the J end lost 1 base, and 10 bases lay between the germline ends. The CDR3 covers 15 residues. The germline V gene has CDR1 MNHEY and CDR2 SMNVEV (reference sequence).

CDR3 sequence: CASRVTGGNTEAFF. The CDR3 DNA is TGTGCCAGCAGGGTGACAGGGGGTAACACTGAAGCTTTCTTT. The chain links TRBV11-2 to TRBJ1-1, with 9 bases lining up with TRBD1. The CDR3 consists of 14 residues. Germline CDR1 reads SGHAT; CDR2 reads FQNNGV. V lost 6 bases, J lost 2 bases, and 4 bases stayed unmatched.

The V gene is TRBV5-1, the J gene TRBJ2-3; perhaps TRBD2 as D (6 bases). The CDR3 length is 13 residues. Trimming removed 3 bases at V and 5 bases at J, with 10 bases between. The V gene's germline CDR1 is SGHRS and CDR2 YFSETQ. This CDR3 reads CASSWEVVDTQYF. CDR3 DNA sequence: TGCGCCAGCAGCTGGGAGGTAGTAGATACGCAGTATTTT. Together with reference TRBV5-1 and TRBJ2-3, the CDR3 gives the full variable domain: KAGVTQTPRYLIKTRGQQVTLSCSPISGHRSVSWYQQTPGQGLQFLFEYFSETQRNKGNFPGRFSGRQFSNSRSEMNVSTLELGDSALYLCASSWEVVDTQYFGPGTRLTVL.

V usage is TRBV6-5 and J usage is TRBJ1-1; D perhaps matches TRBD1 (6 bases). Trimming left V 6 bases short and J 6 bases short, with 17 bases between. Per germline, CDR1 MNHEY and CDR2 SVGAGI. The CDR3 runs to 14 residues. This chain's CDR3 is CASSRTGTSPEAFF. The CDR3 nucleotides are TGTGCCAGCAGCCGTACCGGGACATCCCCTGAAGCTTTCTTT.

This chain links TRBV3-1 (or the pseudogene TRBV3-2) with TRBJ2-2; the D is unclear. Germline V gene lookup returns CDR1 LGHDT and CDR2 YNNKEL (reference sequence). The CDR3 runs 16 residues. V was pared by 0 bases and J by 0 bases, with 8 bases between. The CDR3 bases are TGTGCCAGCAGCCAAGACTTTGAGCCGAACACCGGGGAGCTGTTTTTT. This translates into CASSQDFEPNTGELFF.

This chain connects TRBV5-1 to TRBJ2-5; 7 positions agree with TRBD2. With V trimmed by 4 bases and J by 1 base, 13 bases remained unmatched. Germline-derived CDR1 and CDR2 are SGHRS and YFSETQ. The CDR3 consists of 17 residues. CDR3 amino acids: CASSLGPPGGGQETQYF. The CDR3 coding sequence is TGCGCCAGCAGCCTGGGGCCCCCGGGCGGGGGCCAAGAGACCCAGTACTTC.

The chain links TRBV12-5 to TRBJ2-3, with a weak D call TRBD1 (5 bases). Germline V lookup: CDR1 LGHNT, CDR2 FRNRAP. The CDR3 contains 13 residues. The V end lost 5 bases, the J end lost 7 bases, and 13 bases lay between the germline ends. This chain's CDR3 is CASGNTDSYTQYF. CDR3 DNA sequence: TGTGCTAGTGGTAATACCGACAGCTATACGCAGTATTTT.

The chain carries TRBV5-1 and TRBJ2-2; possible D gene TRBD2, 6 bases. Germline CDR1 and CDR2: SGHRS and YFSETQ. The CDR3 length is 16 residues. V gave up 2 bases and J gave up 7 bases, with 18 bases separating them. CDR3 nucleotides: TGCGCCAGCAGCTTTGGGCAGGGAGGAATAGGCGGGGAGCTGTTTTTT. It codes for CASSFGQGGIGGELFF.